This TCR beta chain was sequenced for a study of response to subunit inactivated influenza vaccine. TCRdb passed the RT-PCR reads through MiXCR, listing each CDR3 protein once. The table records about 830,000 distinct CDR3 sequences, approximately 18% of them present only once. The CDR3 has 18 residues. V lost 6 bases and J lost 0; bases outside the gene matches: 8. CDR1 SGHAT and CDR2 FQNNGV come from the germline V gene. The chain recombines TRBV11-2 with TRBJ2-1, with 13 bases aligning to TRBD2. This sequence originates from a man aged 45-65 years who received an inactivated influenza vaccine. This specimen was PBMCs from blood, taken 5 days after vaccination. The CDR3 protein is CASRRGGTSGVSYNEQFF. The CDR3 DNA sequence: TGTGCCAGCAGACGGGGGGGGACTAGCGGGGTCTCCTACAATGAGCAGTTCTTC. The full variable domain, rest sourced from reference TRBV11-2 and TRBJ2-1, is EAGVAQSPRYKIIEKRQSVAFWCNPISGHATLYWYQQILGQGPKLLIQFQNNGVVDDSQLPKDRFSAERLKGVDSTLKIQPAKLEDSAVYLCASRRGGTSGVSYNEQFFGPGTRLTVL.